What follows are 5 T cell receptor beta chains derived from one specimen sequenced in a study of identical twins. TCRdb passed the 5' RACE reads through MiXCR, listing each CDR3 protein once. This table holds a few hundred thousand distinct CDR3 sequences, 18% found once. Sequenced input: naive T cells sorted from blood. These receptors were taken from a man aged 50-60 years in good health.

This clonotype occurred many times. The chain carries TRBV7-8 and TRBJ2-7; 11 bases fit TRBD2. Germline CDR1 is SGHVS and CDR2 is FQNEAQ. The CDR3 loop spans 14 amino acids. Trimming removed 0 bases from V and 6 bases from J; junction bases left unmatched: 1. In nucleotides, the CDR3 is TGTGCCAGCAGCTTAGCTAGCGGGGGGGCCGAGCAGTACTTC. This gives the protein CASSLASGGAEQYF.

The genes are TRBV20-1 and TRBJ2-1; unclear D gene. With 1 base removed from V and 4 bases from J, the gap between germline ends came to 8 bases. The CDR3 covers 13 residues. The germline CDR1 and CDR2 sequences are DFQATT and SNEGSKA (reference sequence). CDR3 sequence: CSARVHGYNEQFF. The CDR3 bases are TGCAGTGCTAGAGTGCACGGGTACAATGAGCAGTTCTTC.

The chain recombines TRBV28 with TRBJ2-7; D gene ambiguous. The germline V and J ends were trimmed by 4 bases and 3 bases, with 7 bases remaining between them. CDR1 and CDR2 (germline): MDHEN, SYDVKM. There are 12 residues in the CDR3. The CDR3 reads CASSWPDYEQYF. As DNA, the CDR3 is TGTGCCAGCAGTTGGCCGGACTACGAGCAGTACTTC.

The table lists this clonotype with many counts. V is TRBV5-1 and J is TRBJ1-2; 7 nucleotides align to TRBD1. With 2 bases clipped from V and 7 bases from J, the junction kept 8 bases outside the gene matches. Germline values: CDR1 SGHRS, CDR2 YFSETQ. This CDR3 has 14 amino acids. For the CDR3, the DNA is TGCGCCAGCAGCTTCGACAGGGTAGTCGGTGGCTACACCTTC. Residues: CASSFDRVVGGYTF. The variable domain in full, completed from reference TRBV5-1 and TRBJ1-2, reads KAGVTQTPRYLIKTRGQQVTLSCSPISGHRSVSWYQQTPGQGLQFLFEYFSETQRNKGNFPGRFSGRQFSNSRSEMNVSTLELGDSALYLCASSFDRVVGGYTFGSGTRLTVV.

This clonotype has more than one count but fewer than ten. The gene calls are TRBV6-1 and TRBJ2-5; tentative D call: TRBD1 (5 bases). Trimming removed 5 bases at V and 5 bases at J, with 15 bases between. The CDR3 is 14 residues long. Germline-derived CDR1 and CDR2 are MNHNS and SASEGT. CDR3: CASSRGRMEETQYF. CDR3 nucleotide sequence: TGTGCCAGCAGTAGGGGCAGAATGGAGGAGACCCAGTACTTC.